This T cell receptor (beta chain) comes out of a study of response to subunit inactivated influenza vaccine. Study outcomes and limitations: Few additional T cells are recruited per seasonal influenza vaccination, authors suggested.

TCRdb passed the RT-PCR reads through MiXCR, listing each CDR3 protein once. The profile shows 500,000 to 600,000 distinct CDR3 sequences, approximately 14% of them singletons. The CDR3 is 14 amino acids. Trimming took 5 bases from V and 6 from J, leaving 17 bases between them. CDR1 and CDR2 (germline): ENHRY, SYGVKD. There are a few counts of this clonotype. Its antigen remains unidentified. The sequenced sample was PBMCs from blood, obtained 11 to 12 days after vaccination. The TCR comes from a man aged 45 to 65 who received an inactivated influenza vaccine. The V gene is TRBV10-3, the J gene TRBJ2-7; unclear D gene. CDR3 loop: CAISPPRLPPEQYF. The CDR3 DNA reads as TGTGCCATCAGTCCACCCCGCCTCCCTCCCGAGCAGTACTTC.